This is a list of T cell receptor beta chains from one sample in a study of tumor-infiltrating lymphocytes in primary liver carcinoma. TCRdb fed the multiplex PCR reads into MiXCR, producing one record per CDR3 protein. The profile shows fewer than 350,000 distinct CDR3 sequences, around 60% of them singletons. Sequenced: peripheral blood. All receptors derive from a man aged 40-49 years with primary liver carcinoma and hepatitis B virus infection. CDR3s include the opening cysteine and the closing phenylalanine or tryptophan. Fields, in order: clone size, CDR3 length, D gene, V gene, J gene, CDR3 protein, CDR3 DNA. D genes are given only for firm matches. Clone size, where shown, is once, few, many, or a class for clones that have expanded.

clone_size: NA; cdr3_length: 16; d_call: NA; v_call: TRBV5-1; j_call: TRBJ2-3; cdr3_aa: CASSERPSGSTDTQYF; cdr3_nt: TGCGCCAGCAGCGAGAGACCTTCCGGTAGCACAGATACGCAGTATTTT
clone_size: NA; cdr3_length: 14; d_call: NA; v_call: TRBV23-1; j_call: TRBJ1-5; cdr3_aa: CASSQQGSDQPQHF; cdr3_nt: TGCGCCAGCAGTCAACAGGGAAGTGATCAGCCCCAGCATTTT
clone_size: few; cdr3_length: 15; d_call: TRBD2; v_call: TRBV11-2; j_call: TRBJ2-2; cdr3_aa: CASSTGLVATGELFF; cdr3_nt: TGTGCCAGCAGCACGGGACTAGTGGCCACCGGGGAGCTGTTCTTT
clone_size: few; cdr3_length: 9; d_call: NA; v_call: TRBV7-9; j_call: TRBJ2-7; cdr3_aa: CASGDEQYF; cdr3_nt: TGTGCCAGCGGAGACGAGCAGTACTTC
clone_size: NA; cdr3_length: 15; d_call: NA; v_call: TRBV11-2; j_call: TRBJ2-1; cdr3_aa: CAHSLEASSYNEQFF; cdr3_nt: TGTGCCCACAGCTTAGAGGCTAGCTCCTACAATGAGCAGTTCTTC
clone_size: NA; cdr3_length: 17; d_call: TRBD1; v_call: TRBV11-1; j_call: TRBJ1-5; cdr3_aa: CASSFNPGGYNNQPQHF; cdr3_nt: TGTGCCAGCAGCTTCAACCCAGGGGGATATAATAATCAGCCCCAGCATTTT
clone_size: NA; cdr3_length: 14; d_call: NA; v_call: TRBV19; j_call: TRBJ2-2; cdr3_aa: CASRLGPNTGELFF; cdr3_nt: TGTGCCAGTCGGTTAGGACCGAACACCGGGGAGCTGTTTTTT
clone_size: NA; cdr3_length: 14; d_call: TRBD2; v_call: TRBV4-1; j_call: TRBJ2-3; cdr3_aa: CASSSASGLDTQYF; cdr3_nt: TGCGCCAGCAGTTCGGCTAGCGGGTTAGATACGCAGTATTTT
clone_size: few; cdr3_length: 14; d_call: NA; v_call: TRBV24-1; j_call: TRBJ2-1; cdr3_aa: CATSDSTIAHEQFF; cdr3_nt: TGTGCCACCAGTGATAGTACGATCGCCCATGAGCAGTTCTTC
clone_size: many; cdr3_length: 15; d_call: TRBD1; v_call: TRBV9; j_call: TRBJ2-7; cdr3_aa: CASSTGQGVSYEQYF; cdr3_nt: TGTGCCAGCAGCACTGGACAGGGTGTCTCCTACGAGCAGTACTTC
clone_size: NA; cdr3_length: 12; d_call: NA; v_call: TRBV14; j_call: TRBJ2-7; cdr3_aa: CASNQDRGEQYF; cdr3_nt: TGTGCCAGCAACCAAGATCGCGGAGAGCAGTACTTC
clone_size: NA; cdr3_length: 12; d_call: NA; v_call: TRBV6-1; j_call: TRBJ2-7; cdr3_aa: CARSEYGSEQYF; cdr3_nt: TGTGCCAGAAGTGAGTATGGGAGCGAGCAGTACTTC
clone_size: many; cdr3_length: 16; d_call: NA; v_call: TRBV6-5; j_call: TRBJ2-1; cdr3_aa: CASSYFLTGGDNEQFF; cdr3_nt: TGTGCCAGCAGTTACTTCCTTACCGGGGGTGACAATGAGCAGTTCTTC
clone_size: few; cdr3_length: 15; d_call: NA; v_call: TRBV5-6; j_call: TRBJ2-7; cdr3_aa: CASSGRDPYSYEQYF; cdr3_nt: TGTGCCAGCAGCGGACGGGACCCGTACTCCTACGAGCAGTACTTC
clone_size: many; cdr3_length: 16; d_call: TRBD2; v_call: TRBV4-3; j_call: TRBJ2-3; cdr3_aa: CASSQDAAGATDTQYF; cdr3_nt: TGCGCCAGCAGCCAAGACGCGGCGGGAGCCACAGATACGCAGTATTTT
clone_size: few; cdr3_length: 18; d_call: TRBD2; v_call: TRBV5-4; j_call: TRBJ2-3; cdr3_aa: CASRPGTSGSQPGDTQYF; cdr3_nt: TGTGCCAGCAGGCCCGGGACTAGCGGGAGTCAACCGGGAGATACGCAGTATTTT
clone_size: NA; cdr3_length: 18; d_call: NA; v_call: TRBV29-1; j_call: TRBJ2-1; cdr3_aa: CSVEERGSKVGSHNKQFF; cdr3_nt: TGCAGCGTTGAAGAAAGAGGGTCTAAGGTTGGCTCCCACAATAAGCAGTTCTTC
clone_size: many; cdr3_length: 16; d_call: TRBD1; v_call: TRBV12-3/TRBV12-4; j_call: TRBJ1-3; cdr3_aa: CASRPSGQGSGNTIYF; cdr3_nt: TGTGCCAGCAGACCCTCCGGACAGGGGAGCGGAAACACCATATATTTT
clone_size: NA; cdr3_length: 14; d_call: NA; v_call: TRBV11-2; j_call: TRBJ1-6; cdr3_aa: CTSSLEQEVSPLHF; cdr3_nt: TGTACCAGCAGCTTAGAACAGGAGGTTTCACCCCTCCACTTT
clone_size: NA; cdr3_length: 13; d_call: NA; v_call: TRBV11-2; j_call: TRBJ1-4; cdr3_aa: CTSSLERTEKLFF; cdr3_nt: TGTACCAGCAGCTTAGAAAGGACTGAAAAGCTGTTTTTT
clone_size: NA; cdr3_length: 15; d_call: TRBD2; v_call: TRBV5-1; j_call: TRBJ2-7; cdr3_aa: CASSPTSVNSYEQYF; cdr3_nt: TGCGCCAGCAGCCCAACTAGCGTAAACTCCTACGAGCAGTACTTC
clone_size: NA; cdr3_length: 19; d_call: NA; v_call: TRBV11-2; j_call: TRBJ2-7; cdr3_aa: CASSLGRGRLPTPTNEQYF; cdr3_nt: TGTGCCAGCAGCTTAGGAAGAGGGCGGCTTCCTACCCCAACGAACGAGCAGTACTTC
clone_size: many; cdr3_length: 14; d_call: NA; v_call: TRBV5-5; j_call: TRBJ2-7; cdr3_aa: CASSLGQSSYEQYF; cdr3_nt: TGTGCCAGCAGCTTGGGACAGAGCTCCTACGAGCAGTACTTC
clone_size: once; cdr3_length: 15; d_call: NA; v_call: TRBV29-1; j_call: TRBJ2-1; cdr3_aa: CNVATSGGALNEQFF; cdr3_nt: TGCAACGTCGCAACCTCCGGAGGCGCGTTGAATGAGCAGTTCTTC
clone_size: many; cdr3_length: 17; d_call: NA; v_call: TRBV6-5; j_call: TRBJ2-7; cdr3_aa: CASSYSKSRGVGYEQYF; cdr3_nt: TGTGCCAGCAGTTACTCGAAGTCCAGGGGGGTCGGCTACGAGCAGTACTTC
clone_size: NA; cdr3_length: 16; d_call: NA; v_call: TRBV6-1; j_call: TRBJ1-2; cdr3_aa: CASSYSLAVHADDYTF; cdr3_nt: TGTGCCAGCAGTTACTCTCTTGCGGTTCATGCCGATGACTACACCTTC
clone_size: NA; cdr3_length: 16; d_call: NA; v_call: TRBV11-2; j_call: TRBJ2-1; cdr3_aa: CASSPNGGTGPDEQFF; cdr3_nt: TGTGCCAGCAGCCCCAACGGAGGTACAGGGCCGGATGAGCAGTTCTTC